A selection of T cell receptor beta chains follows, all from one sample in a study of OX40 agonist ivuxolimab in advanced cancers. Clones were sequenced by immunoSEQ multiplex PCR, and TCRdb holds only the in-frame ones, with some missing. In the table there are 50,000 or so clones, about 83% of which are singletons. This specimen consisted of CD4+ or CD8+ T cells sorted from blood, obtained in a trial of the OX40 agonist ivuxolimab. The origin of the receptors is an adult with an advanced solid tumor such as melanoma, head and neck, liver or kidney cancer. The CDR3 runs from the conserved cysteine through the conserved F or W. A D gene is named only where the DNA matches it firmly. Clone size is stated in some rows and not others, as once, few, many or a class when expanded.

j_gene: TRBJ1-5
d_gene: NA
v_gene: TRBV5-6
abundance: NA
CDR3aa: CASSGGWNQPQHF

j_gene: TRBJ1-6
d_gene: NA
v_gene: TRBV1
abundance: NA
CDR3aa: CTSSQDRYNSPLHF

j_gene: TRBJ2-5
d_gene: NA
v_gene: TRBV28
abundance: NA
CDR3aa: CASMGETQYF

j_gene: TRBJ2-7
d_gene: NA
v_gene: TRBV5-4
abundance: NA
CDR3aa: CASSWGGEAYEQYF

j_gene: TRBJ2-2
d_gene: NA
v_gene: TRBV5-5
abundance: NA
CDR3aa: CASSLRQTGELFF

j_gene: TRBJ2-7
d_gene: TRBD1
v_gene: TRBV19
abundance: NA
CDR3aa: CASSTQTGGSYEQYF

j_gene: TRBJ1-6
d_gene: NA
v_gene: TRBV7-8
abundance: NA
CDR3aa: CASSRKRDPAGSPLHF

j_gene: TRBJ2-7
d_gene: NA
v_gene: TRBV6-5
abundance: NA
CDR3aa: CASRTGNLGEQYF

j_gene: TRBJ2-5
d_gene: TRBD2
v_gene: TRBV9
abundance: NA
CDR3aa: CASRYGTSGLQETQYF

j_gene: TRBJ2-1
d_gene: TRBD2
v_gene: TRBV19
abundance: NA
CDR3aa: CASSIEGTSGSYNEQFF

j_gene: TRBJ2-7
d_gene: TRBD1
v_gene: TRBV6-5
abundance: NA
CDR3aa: CASSGDRRLYEQYF

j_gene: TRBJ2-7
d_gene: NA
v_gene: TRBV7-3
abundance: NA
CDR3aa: CASSRAAGSYEQYF

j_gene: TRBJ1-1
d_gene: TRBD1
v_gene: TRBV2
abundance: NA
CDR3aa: CASRGTGGNTEAFF

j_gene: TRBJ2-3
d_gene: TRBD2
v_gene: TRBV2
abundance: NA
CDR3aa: CARTLSGTRADTQYF

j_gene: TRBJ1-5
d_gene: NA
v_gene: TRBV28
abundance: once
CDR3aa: CASSLDQGSYQPQHF

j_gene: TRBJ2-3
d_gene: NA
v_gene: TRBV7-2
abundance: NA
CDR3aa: CASSLVGTDTQYF

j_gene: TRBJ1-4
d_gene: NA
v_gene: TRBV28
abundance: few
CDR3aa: CASSPTGITNEKLFF

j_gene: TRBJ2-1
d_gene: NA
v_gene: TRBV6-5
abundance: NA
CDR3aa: CASSYSFDDNEQFF

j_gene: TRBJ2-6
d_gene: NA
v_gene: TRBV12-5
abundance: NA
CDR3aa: CASGLGLPGANVLTF

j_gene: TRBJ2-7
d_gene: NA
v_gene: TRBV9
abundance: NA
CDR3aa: CASSVSGAPAEEQYF

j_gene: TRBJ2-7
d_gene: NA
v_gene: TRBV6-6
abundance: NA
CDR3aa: CASGLTRYEQYF

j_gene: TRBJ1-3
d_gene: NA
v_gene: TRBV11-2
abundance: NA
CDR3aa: CASSPSLGRSGNTIYF

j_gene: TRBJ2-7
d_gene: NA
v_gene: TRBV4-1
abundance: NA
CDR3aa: CASSQVTISAEQYF

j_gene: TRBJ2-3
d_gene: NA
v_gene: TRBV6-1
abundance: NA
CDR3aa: CASSEGPSSDTQYF

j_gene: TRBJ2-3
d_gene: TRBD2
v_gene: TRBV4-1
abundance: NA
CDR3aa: CASSQEGGRTDTQYF

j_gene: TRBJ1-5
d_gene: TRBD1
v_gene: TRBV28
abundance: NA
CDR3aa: CASRNTGGYSNQPQHF

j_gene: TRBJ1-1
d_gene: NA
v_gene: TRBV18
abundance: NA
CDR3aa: CASSPRSGGANTEAFF

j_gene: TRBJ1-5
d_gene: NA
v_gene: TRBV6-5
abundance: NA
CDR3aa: CASRANNQPQHF

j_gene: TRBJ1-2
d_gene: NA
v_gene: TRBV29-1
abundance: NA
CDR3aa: CSVMTLNYGYTF

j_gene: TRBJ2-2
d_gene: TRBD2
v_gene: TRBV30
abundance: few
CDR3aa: CAWSGGDAGELFF

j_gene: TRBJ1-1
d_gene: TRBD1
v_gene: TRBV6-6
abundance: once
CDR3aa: CASSYSRTGGTEAFF

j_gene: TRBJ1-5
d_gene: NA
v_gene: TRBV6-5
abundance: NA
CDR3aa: CASKDSNQPQHF

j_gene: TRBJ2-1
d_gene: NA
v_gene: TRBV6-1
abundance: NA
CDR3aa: CASSEWPKRERFWSYNEQFF

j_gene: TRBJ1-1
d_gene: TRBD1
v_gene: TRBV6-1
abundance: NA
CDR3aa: CASRQGATNTEAFF

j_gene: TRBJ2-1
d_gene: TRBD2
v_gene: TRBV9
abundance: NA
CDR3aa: CASSPGVAGVNEQFF

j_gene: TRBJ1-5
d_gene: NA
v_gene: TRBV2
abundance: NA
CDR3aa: CASRDDYSNQPQHF

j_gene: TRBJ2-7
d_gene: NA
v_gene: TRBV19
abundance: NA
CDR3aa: CASRSGEKSFYEQYF